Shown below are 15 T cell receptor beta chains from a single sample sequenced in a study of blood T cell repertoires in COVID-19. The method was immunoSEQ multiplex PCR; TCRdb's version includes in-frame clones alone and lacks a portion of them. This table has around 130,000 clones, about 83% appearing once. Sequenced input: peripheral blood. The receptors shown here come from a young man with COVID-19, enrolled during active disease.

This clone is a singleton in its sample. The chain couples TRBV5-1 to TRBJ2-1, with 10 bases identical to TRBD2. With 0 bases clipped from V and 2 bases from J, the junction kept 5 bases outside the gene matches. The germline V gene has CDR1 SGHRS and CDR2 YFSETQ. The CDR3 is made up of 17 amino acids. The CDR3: CASSLEGGLAAYNEQFF. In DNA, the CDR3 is TGCGCCAGCAGCTTGGAAGGCGGACTAGCGGCCTACAATGAGCAGTTCTTC.

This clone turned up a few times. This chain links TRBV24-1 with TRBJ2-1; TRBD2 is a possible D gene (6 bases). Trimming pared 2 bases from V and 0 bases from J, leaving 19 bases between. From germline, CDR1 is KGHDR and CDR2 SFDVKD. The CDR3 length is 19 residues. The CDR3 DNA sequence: TGTGCCACCAGTGATTCAGGGCGTCGGGCGGGATCCTCCTACAATGAGCAGTTCTTC. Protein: CATSDSGRRAGSSYNEQFF.

CDR3 coding DNA: TGTGCCAGCAGTTACTCGGGCCGCCGAAGTGGAGATACGCAGTATTTT. It codes for CASSYSGRRSGDTQYF. The rearrangement joins TRBV6-6 to TRBJ2-3; D not resolved. Trimming removed 0 bases at V and 5 bases at J, with 15 bases between. Germline V lookup: CDR1 MNHNY, CDR2 SVGAGI (reference sequence). The CDR3 is 16 residues long.

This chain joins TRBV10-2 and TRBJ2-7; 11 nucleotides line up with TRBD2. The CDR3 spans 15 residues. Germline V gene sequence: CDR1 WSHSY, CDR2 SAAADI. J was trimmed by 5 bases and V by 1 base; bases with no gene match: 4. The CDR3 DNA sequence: TGCGCCAGCAGTGAGTTACTAGCGGGAGCAAACGAGCAGTACTTC. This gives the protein CASSELLAGANEQYF.

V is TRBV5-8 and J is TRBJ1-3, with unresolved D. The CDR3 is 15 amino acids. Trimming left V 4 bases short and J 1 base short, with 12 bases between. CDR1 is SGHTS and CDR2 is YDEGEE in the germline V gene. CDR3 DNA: TGTGCCAGCAGCCTCGGACTGTCGTCTGGAAACACCATATATTTT. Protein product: CASSLGLSSGNTIYF.

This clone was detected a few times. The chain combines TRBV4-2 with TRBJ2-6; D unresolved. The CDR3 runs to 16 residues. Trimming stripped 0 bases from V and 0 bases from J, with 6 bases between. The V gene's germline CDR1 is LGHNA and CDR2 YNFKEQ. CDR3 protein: CASSQERSSGANVLTF. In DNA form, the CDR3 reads TGTGCCAGCAGCCAAGAGAGGTCCTCTGGGGCCAACGTCCTGACTTTC.

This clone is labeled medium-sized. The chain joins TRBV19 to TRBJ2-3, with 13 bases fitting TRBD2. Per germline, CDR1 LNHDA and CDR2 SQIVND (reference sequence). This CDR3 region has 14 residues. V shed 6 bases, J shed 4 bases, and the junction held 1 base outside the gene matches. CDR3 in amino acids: CASRGLAGPDTQYF. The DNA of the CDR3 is TGTGCCAGTAGGGGACTAGCGGGACCAGATACGCAGTATTTT.

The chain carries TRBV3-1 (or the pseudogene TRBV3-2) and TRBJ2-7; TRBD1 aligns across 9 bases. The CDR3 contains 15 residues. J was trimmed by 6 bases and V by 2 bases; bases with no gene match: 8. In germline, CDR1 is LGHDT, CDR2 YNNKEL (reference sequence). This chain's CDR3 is CASSQPGTGFLEQYF. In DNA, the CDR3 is TGTGCCAGCAGCCAACCCGGGACAGGGTTCCTCGAGCAGTACTTC.

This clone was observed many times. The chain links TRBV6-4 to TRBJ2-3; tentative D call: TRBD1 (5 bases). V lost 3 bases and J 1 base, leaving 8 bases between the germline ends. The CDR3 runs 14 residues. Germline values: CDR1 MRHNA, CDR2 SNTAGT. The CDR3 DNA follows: TGTGCCAGCAGTGAAGAAGGGGGCACAGATACGCAGTATTTT. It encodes CASSEEGGTDTQYF.

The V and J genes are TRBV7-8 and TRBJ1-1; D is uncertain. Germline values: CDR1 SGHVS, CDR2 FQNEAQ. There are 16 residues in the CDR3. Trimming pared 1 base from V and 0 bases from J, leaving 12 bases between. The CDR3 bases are TGTGCCAGCAGCTTAGTTGCGGGCAGGCTGAACACTGAAGCTTTCTTT. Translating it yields CASSLVAGRLNTEAFF.

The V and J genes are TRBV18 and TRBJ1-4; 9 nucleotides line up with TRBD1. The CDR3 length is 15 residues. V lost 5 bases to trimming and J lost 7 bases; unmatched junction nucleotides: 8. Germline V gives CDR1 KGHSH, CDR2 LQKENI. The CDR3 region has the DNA TGTGCCAGCTCAGCACAGGGGGCGATGAGTGAAAAACTGTTTTTT. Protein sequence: CASSAQGAMSEKLFF.

CDR3 sequence: CASSLAQGAGDTQYF. CDR3 sequence (DNA): TGTGCCAGCAGCTTGGCACAGGGGGCTGGGGATACGCAGTATTTT. J is TRBJ2-3 and V is TRBV5-6; 9 bases agree with TRBD1. This CDR3 spans 15 amino acids. Germline CDR1 SGHDT, CDR2 YYEEEE. Losses at the gene ends were 0 bases for V and 6 bases for J; bases not matched to a gene: 5.

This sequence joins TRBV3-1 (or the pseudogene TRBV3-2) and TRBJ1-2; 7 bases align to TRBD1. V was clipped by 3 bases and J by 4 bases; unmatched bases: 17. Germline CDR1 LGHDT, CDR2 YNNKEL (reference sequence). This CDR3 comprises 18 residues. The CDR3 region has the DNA TGTGCCAGCAGCCACCAAATCCCCGGGACAGTGGGCTTCTATGGCTACACCTTC. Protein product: CASSHQIPGTVGFYGYTF.

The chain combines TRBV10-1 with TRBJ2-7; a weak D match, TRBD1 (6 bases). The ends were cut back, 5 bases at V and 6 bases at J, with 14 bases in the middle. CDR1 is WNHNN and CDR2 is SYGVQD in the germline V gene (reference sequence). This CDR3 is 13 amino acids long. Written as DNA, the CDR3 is TGCGCCAGCAGTTCTTACAGGGAAGGCGAGCAGTACTTC. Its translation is CASSSYREGEQYF.

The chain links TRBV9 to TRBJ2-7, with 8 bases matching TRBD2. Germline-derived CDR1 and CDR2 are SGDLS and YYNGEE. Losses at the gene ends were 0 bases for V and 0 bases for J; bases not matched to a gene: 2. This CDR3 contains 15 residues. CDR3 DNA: TGTGCCAGCAGCGTAGGAAGCGGGAGCTCCTACGAGCAGTACTTC. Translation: CASSVGSGSSYEQYF.